This TCR beta chain was captured by sequencing in a study of regulatory T cells in long-lasting Graves disease. This clonotype has a count of ten or more. The time point here: newly diagnosed GD, antithyroid drugs for less than 3 months. Extracted RNA from PBMCs served as the source of the TCR library. Arm-PCR of CDR3 regions with iRepertoire HTBI primers generated TCR beta libraries. TCRdb called the multiplex PCR reads again in MiXCR, with one record for every CDR3 protein. Of 420,000 or so distinct CDR3 sequences listed, roughly 15% are singletons. Another study also made use of these data, one on T cells in Graves' hyperthyroidism and ophthalmopathy.

This TCR derives from a woman in her late teens or twenties with Graves disease. Sequencing was performed on peripheral blood mononuclear cells (PBMCs), taken at new diagnosis, from a patient treated with antithyroid drugs.

In nucleotides, the CDR3 is TGTGCCAGCAGTCTCGTAGCGGGAGTAAGCACAGATACGCAGTATTTT. Its protein product is CASSLVAGVSTDTQYF. This chain joins TRBV12-3 or TRBV12-4 and TRBJ2-3; 9 nucleotides match TRBD2. The CDR3 runs to 16 residues. J lost 0 bases, V lost 5 bases, and 6 bases had no gene match.